This note documents a single TCR beta chain sequence. Germline CDR1 is SGHNT and CDR2 is YYREEE (reference sequence). This CDR3 has 16 amino acids. Trimming shortened V by 0 bases and J by 4 bases, and 15 bases separated the two germline ends. Original data processing: Counts of nucleated cells, estimated from reference gene primer amplification, were obtained. TCRdb keeps only in-frame clones here, not all; method: immunoSEQ multiplex PCR. The V and J calls and clone size were taken over from that table, and D and trimming were inferred from the DNA. Of 30,000 to 40,000 clones in the sample, over 75% were seen once. The data originate from a study of blood T cell repertoires in COVID-19. The wider study: Acute and convalescent COVID-19 specimens originated in the United States, Italy and Spain. T cells, B-cell-depleted T cells, or PBMCs provided the cDNA or gDNA that served as material.

The sequencing input was peripheral blood. The sequence derives from a woman in her sixties with active COVID-19. V and J are TRBV5-4 and TRBJ2-3, with D possibly being TRBD2 (6 bases). CDR3: CASSLARGTVADTQYF. DNA of the CDR3: TGTGCCAGCAGCTTGGCTCGGGGGACTGTGGCAGATACGCAGTATTTT.